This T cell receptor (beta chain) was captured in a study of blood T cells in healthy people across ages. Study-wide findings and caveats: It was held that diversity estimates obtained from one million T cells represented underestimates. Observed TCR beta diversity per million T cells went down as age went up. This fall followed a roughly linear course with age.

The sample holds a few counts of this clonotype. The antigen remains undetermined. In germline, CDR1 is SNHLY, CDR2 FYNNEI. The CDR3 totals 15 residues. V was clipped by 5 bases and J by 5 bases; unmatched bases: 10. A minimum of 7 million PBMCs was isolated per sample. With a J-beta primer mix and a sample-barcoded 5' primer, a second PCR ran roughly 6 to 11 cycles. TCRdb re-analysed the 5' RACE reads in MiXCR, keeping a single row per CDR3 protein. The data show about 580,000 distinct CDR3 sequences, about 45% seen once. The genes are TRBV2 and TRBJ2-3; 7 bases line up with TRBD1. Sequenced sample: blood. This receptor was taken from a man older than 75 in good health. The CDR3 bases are TGTGCCAGCAGTAAACTTCAGGGGGTCGGAGATACGCAGTATTTT. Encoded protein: CASSKLQGVGDTQYF.